This T cell receptor beta chain derives from a study of T cell responses to AZD1222 COVID-19 vaccine (dated by TCRdb to about 2021). About the investigation overall: Because spike-specific TCR depth and breadth did not differ between the two schedules, AZD1222 recipients who got a second dose at roughly 4 weeks were pooled with those who got a second dose at roughly 12 weeks. A total of 230 to 250 trial participants underwent TCR sequencing, of whom around 200 received two doses of AZD1222 and about 25 received two doses of the MenACWY control vaccine. Trial participants were enrolled into age subgroups of 18-55, 56-69 and 70-plus years, which contained around 140, 26 and 57 TCR-sequenced participants, respectively. Study-wide findings and limitations: Because no day 14 peak-response samples were available, repertoires were characterized only after the peak T cell response. Reportedly, almost half of the unique spike-specific TCRs recognized epitopes lying outside the regions that are mutated in the B.1.351 and B.1.1.7 variants. The vaccine-associated CD4 TCRs covered the entire spike protein, and the dominant responses fell in regions 160-218 and 743-854. Conclusions about previously exposed vaccinees are limited because only six or seven AZD1222 recipients were SARS-CoV-2 seropositive at baseline. The 56-69-year group was small, and its depth increase did not reach significance, likely because of low power. After two AZD1222 doses, spike-specific TCR breadth and depth were significantly higher than at day 0 and than in MenACWY recipients. Participants were mostly white British, with more females than males. The authors suggested clonal diversity may have been underestimated.

Regarding this clone: Its binding antigen is unknown. No base qualities exist here, and no much larger clone lies one base off it.

The CDR3 regions of human TCRbeta chains were subjected to immunosequencing. In the authors' own workflow: Repertoire TCRs were matched against a reference library of SARS-CoV-2-specific TCRs generated with the MIRA antigen-specificity platform. Breadth was defined as the fraction of unique TCRs that were SARS-CoV-2-associated. Depth was defined as the fraction of total T cells that were SARS-CoV-2-associated. Each spike-specific TCR was assigned to its reactive spike region and to a CD4 or CD8 class using the MIRA data. Log10-transformed breadth and depth values were compared by one-way ANOVA with Sidak's multiple comparisons tests. The source is immuneACCESS, and TCRdb retained only in-frame sequences with V and J called. Part of the clones is not carried over; for the studies checked, unresolved V genes explain less than half of this, and the remainder is unexplained. V and J calls and clone size follow that table, whereas D and trimming were derived from the DNA. For this sample there are about 100,000 clones; 85% to 90% appear just once. Around 1.5% of the sample lies in the top ten.

The time point label for this specimen denotes: baseline before first vaccination. Vaccinee samples came from UK trials COV001 and COV002, including a single-blind randomized controlled phase 2/3 trial of AZD1222 (ChAdOx1 nCoV-19) in healthy adults. For TCRbeta chain sequencing, PBMC samples were collected from trial participants at day 0 and at day 28 after the second dose. V is trimmed back by 2 bases and J by 7 bases, and the junction contains 8 bases that no gene match accounts for. The CDR3 goes from the cysteine to the phenylalanine over 16 residues. Only CDR3 DNA remains: 48 bases, in frame from the first base. CDR1 and CDR2, per the germline V gene, are MNHEY and SVGAGI.

The sequence is built from TRBV6-5 and TRBJ2-2, and 9 bases in between align with TRBD2. The sample here was peripheral blood, taken on day 0 of AZD1222 vaccination. The source is an adult in good health. DNA sequence: TGTGCCAGCAGTTACGAGAGGAGGACTAGCGTCGGGGAGCTGTTTTTT. Its translation is CASSYERRTSVGELFF.